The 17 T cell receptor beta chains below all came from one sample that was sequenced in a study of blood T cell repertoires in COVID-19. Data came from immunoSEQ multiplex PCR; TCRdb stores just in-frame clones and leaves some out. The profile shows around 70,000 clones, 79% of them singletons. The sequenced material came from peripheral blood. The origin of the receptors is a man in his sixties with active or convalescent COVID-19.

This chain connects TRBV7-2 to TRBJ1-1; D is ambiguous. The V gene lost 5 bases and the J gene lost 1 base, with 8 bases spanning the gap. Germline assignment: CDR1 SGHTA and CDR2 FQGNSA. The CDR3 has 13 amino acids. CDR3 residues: CASSLEGNTEAFF. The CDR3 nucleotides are TGTGCCAGCAGCCTTGAGGGGAACACTGAAGCTTTCTTT.

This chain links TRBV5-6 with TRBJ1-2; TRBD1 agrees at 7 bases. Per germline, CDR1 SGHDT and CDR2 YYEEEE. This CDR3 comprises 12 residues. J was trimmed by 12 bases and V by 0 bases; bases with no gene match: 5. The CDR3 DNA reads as TGTGCCAGCAGCTTGGGGGGACAGTATGACACCTTC. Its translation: CASSLGGQYDTF. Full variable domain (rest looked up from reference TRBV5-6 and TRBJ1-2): DAGVTQSPTHLIKTRGQQVTLRCSPKSGHDTVSWYQQALGQGPQFIFQYYEEEERQRGNFPDRFSGHQFPNYSSELNVNALLLGDSALYLCASSLGGQYDTFGSGTRLTVV.

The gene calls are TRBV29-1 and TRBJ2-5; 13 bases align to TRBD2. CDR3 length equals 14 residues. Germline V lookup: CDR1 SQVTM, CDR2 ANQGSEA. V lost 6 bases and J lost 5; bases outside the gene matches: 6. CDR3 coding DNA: TGCAGCGTCGAGACTAGCGGGGGGTTGGAGACCCAGTACTTC. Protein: CSVETSGGLETQYF.

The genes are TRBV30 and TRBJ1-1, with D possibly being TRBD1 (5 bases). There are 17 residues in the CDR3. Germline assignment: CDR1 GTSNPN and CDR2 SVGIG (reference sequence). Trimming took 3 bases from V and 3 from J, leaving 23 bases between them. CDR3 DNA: TGTGCCTGGAGCCTTACGCGGGGCAGGGTCGGGGACACTGAAGCTTTCTTT. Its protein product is CAWSLTRGRVGDTEAFF.

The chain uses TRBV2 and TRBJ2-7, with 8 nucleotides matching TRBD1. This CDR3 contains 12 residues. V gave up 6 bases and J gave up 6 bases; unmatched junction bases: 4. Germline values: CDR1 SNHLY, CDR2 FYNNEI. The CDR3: CASSQQGGEQYF. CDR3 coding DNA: TGTGCCAGCAGCCAACAGGGGGGCGAGCAGTACTTC.

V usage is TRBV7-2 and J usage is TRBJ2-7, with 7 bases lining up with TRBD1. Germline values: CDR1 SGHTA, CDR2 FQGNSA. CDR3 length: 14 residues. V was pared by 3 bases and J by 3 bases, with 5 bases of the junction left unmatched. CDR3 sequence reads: CASSLRTGDYEQYF. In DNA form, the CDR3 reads TGTGCCAGCAGCTTGCGGACAGGAGACTACGAGCAGTACTTC.

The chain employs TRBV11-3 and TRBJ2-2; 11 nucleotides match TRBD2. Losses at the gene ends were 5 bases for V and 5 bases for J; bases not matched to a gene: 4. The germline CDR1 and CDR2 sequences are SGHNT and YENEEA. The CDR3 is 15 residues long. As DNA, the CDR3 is TGTGCCAGCAGCCCAACTAGCGGGGGTACCGGGGAGCTGTTTTTT. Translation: CASSPTSGGTGELFF.

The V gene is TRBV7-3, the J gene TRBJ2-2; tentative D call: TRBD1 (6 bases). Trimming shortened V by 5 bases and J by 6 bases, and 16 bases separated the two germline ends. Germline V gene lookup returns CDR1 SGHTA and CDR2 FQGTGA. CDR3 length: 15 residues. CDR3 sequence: CASSNPDSLSGELFF. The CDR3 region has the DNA TGTGCCAGCAGCAACCCGGACAGTCTATCCGGGGAGCTGTTTTTT.

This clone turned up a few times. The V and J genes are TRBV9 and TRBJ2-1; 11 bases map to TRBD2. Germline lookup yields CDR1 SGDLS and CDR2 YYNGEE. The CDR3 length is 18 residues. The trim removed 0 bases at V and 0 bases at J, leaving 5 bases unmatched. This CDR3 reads CASSVEASGGSSYNEQFF. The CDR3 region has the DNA TGTGCCAGCAGCGTAGAGGCTAGCGGGGGGAGCTCCTACAATGAGCAGTTCTTC.

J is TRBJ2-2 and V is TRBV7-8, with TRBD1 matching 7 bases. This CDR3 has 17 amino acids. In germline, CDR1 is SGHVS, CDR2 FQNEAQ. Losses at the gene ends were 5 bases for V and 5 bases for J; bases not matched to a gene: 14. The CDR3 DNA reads TGTGCCAGCAGCCTAAACCCGACAGGGATTAATACCGGGGAGCTGTTTTTT. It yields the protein CASSLNPTGINTGELFF.

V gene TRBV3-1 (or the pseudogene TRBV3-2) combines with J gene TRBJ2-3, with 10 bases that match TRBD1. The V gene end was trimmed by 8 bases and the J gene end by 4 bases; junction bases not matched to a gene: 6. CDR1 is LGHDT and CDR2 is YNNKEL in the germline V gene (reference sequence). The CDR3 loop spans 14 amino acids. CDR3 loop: CASRDRGRPDTQYF. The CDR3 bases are TGTGCCAGCCGGGACAGGGGCCGCCCAGATACGCAGTATTTT.

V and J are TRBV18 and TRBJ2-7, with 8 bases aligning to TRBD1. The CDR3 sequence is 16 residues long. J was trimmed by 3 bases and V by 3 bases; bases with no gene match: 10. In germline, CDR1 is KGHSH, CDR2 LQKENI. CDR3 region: CASSPRTGTLVYEQYF. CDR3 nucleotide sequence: TGTGCCAGCTCACCGAGGACAGGGACTCTTGTCTACGAGCAGTACTTC.

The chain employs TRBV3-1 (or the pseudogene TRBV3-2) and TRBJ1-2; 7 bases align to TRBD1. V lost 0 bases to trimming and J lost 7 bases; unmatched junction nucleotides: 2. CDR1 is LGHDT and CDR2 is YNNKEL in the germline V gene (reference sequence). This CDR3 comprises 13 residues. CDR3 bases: TGTGCCAGCAGCCAAGATGCAGGGGGTGGCTACACCTTC. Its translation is CASSQDAGGGYTF.

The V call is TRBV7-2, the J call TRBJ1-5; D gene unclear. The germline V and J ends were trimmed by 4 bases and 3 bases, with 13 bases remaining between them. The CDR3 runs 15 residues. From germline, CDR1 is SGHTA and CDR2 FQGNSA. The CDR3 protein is CASSSAPGNNQPQHF. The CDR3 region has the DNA TGTGCCAGCAGCTCGGCCCCAGGTAACAATCAGCCCCAGCATTTT.

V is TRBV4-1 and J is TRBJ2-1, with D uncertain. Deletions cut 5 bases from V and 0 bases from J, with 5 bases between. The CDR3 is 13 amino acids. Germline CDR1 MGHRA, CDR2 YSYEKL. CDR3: CASSASSYNEQFF. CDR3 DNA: TGCGCCAGCAGCGCTAGCTCCTACAATGAGCAGTTCTTC.

The CDR3 protein is CASSDEKNTEAFF. In nucleotides, the CDR3 is TGTGCCAGCAGTGATGAGAAGAACACTGAAGCTTTCTTT. V is TRBV2 and J is TRBJ1-1; D unclear. V was clipped by 3 bases and J by 1 base, with 6 bases between them. The CDR3 contains 13 residues. CDR1 is SNHLY, CDR2 FYNNEI, per germline.

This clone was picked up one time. This CDR3 reads CASSPGTGGLYGYTF. The CDR3 DNA sequence: TGTGCCAGCAGCCCCGGGACAGGGGGCCTCTATGGCTACACCTTC. The rearrangement uses TRBV11-2 and TRBJ1-2; TRBD1 aligns across 12 bases. Germline values: CDR1 SGHAT, CDR2 FQNNGV. There are 15 residues in the CDR3. With V trimmed by 5 bases and J by 4 bases, 5 bases remained unmatched. The whole variable domain, remainder taken from reference TRBV11-2 and TRBJ1-2, is EAGVAQSPRYKIIEKRQSVAFWCNPISGHATLYWYQQILGQGPKLLIQFQNNGVVDDSQLPKDRFSAERLKGVDSTLKIQPAKLEDSAVYLCASSPGTGGLYGYTFGSGTRLTVV.